This T cell receptor (beta chain) comes out of a study of T cells after yellow fever vaccination. TCRdb re-analysed the 5' RACE reads in MiXCR, keeping a single row per CDR3 protein. The data contain some 400,000 distinct CDR3 sequences, approximately 19% of them singletons. About this clonotype itself: The antigen is undetermined.

Study-wide points: From the bulk population, abundant clonotypes could contaminate and appear within FACS-sorted repertoires.

The CDR3 totals 15 residues. The J segment lost 3 bases and the V segment lost 7 bases, leaving 7 bases of the junction unmatched. Germline CDR1 reads MNHEY; CDR2 reads SMNVEV (reference sequence). This material consisted of PBMCs, taken before the yellow fever booster vaccination. This sequence joins TRBV27 and TRBJ2-5, with 11 bases lining up with TRBD2. This TCR derives from a man in his late teens or twenties who received the YFV17D yellow fever vaccine. This CDR3 reads CASTGLAGGEETQYF. CDR3 coding DNA: TGTGCCAGCACGGGGTTAGCGGGGGGGGAAGAGACCCAGTACTTC.